This passage covers 2 T cell receptor beta chains from one sample sequenced in a study of T cells in localized non-small cell lung cancer. This table comes from immunoSEQ multiplex PCR, and its TCRdb copy is limited to in-frame clones, with some not included. In the table there are thousands of clones, roughly 47% of which are singletons. Sequencing used lung tumor tissue, obtained before any cancer treatment. The source is a woman aged 35 to 75 with stage II squamous cell lung carcinoma.

This clone turned up a few times. The rearrangement joins TRBV4-1 to TRBJ2-6; TRBD1 is a possible D gene (6 bases). CDR1 is MGHRA and CDR2 is YSYEKL in the germline V gene. This CDR3 is built from 15 residues. V lost 3 bases and J lost 2, with 8 bases in between. The chain's CDR3 is CASSHAGAGANVLTF. CDR3 nucleotide sequence: TGCGCCAGCAGCCACGCAGGGGCTGGGGCCAACGTCCTGACTTTC.

The chain uses TRBV28 and TRBJ1-5; 10 positions match TRBD1. The length of the CDR3 is 14 residues. CDR1 MDHEN and CDR2 SYDVKM come from the germline V gene. J gave up 5 bases and V 6 bases, and 4 bases lay outside the gene matches. The CDR3 DNA is TGTGCCAGCAGCCCAGGACAGGGGGATCAGCCCCAGCATTTT. Amino acids: CASSPGQGDQPQHF.